Below are 20 T cell receptor beta chains sequenced from a single sample in a study of blood T cells in healthy people across ages (dated by TCRdb to the mid-2010s). Libraries were constructed by 5' RACE. The listed sequencing device is Illumina HiSeq 2500. A second PCR of roughly 6 to 11 cycles was run with a J-beta primer mix and a sample-barcoded 5' primer. TCRdb handled the public reads itself, with Q25 trimming in fastp and clone calling in MiXCR, and kept productive beta chains. Rows are unified per CDR3 protein, each entry keeping the most common DNA and genes. The sample includes about 940,000 distinct CDR3 sequences, with roughly 52% observed a single time. The ten most abundant clones make up roughly 13% of the sample. Sample: blood. These receptors were taken from a man between 25 and 39 years old in good health.

The V call is TRBV29-1, the J call TRBJ2-7, with TRBD1 identical over 7 bases. J lost 4 bases, V lost 4 bases, and 4 bases had no gene match. Per the germline V gene, CDR1 is SQVTM and CDR2 is ANQGSEA. The CDR3 has 12 residues. The CDR3 is CSVAPTGYEQYF. DNA of the CDR3: TGCAGCGTTGCACCGACAGGGTACGAGCAGTACTTC.

CDR3 in amino acids: CASSLEGYSYEQYF. The CDR3 region has the DNA TGCGCCAGCAGCTTGGAGGGGTACTCCTACGAGCAGTACTTC. The chain links TRBV5-1 to TRBJ2-7, with D possibly TRBD1 on 5 matching bases. The CDR3 is 14 amino acids. The germline CDR1 and CDR2 sequences are SGHRS and YFSETQ. Trimming shortened V by 0 bases and J by 0 bases, and 7 bases separated the two germline ends.

For the CDR3, the DNA is TGTGCCAGCAGCAACCGACAGAAAAGCTCCTACAATGAGCAGTACTTC. As protein: CASSNRQKSSYNEQYF. The chain has TRBV21-1 and TRBJ2-1; the table names TRBD1, a call not compared with the DNA. The closer fit of TRBJ2-7 to the DNA end suggests the J call may be wrong. TRBV21-1 is listed as a pseudogene. This CDR3 comprises 16 residues.

The chain combines TRBV20-1 with TRBJ1-6; D is ambiguous. The germline gives CDR1 DFQATT, CDR2 SNEGSKA (reference sequence). This CDR3 is built from 16 residues. The V end was cut by 1 base, the J end by 6 bases, with 16 bases between. CDR3 sequence reads: CSARASRGIGNSPLHF. The CDR3 DNA follows: TGCAGTGCTAGAGCCTCTCGTGGTATAGGTAATTCACCCCTCCACTTT.

This clonotype occurred a few times. The chain combines TRBV5-1 with TRBJ2-1; TRBD1 matches at 10 bases. CDR3 size: 15 residues. Looked up from germline, CDR1 is SGHRS and CDR2 is YFSETQ. V lost 0 bases and J lost 6; bases outside the gene matches: 3. The CDR3 DNA sequence: TGCGCCAGCAGCTTGGGAGGGACAGGGGTCAATGAGCAGTTCTTC. Translating gives CASSLGGTGVNEQFF.

The chain combines TRBV24-1 with TRBJ2-1, with 10 nucleotides matching TRBD2. CDR3 length: 14 residues. Germline lookup yields CDR1 KGHDR and CDR2 SFDVKD. V was pared by 8 bases and J by 8 bases, with 8 bases of the junction left unmatched. In DNA form, the CDR3 reads TGTGCCACCAATCATCCTAGCGGGGGCGATGAGCAGTTCTTC. It codes for CATNHPSGGDEQFF.

V is TRBV7-2 and J is TRBJ2-5, with D possibly matching TRBD1 (5 bases). The CDR3 has 13 amino acids. Trimming cost V 7 bases and J 2 bases, with 11 bases left between them. In germline, CDR1 is SGHTA, CDR2 FQGNSA. The CDR3 bases are TGTGCCAGCACCCAAGGGGCTCAAGAGACCCAGTACTTC. Its protein product is CASTQGAQETQYF.

This sequence joins TRBV27 and TRBJ2-7, with 11 bases fitting TRBD2. The CDR3 loop spans 16 amino acids. V lost 5 bases to trimming and J lost 8 bases; unmatched junction nucleotides: 14. CDR1 is MNHEY and CDR2 is SMNVEV in the germline V gene (reference sequence). DNA of the CDR3: TGTGCCAGCAGTCCCCTACTAGCGGGGGCCCCTTCCAAGCAGTACTTC. Amino acid sequence: CASSPLLAGAPSKQYF.

CDR3 sequence reads: CASSYGSLDTQYF. CDR3 DNA: TGTGCCAGCAGTTACGGTTCTCTCGATACGCAGTATTTT. This chain connects TRBV6-5 to TRBJ2-3; D gene uncertain. From germline, CDR1 is MNHEY and CDR2 SVGAGI. V shed 2 bases and J shed 6 bases, with 9 bases lying between them. The CDR3 totals 13 residues.

This chain joins TRBV19 and TRBJ1-2, with a possible D match to TRBD1 (6 bases). V lost 3 bases to trimming and J lost 0 bases, with 17 bases between them. The germline gives CDR1 LNHDA, CDR2 SQIVND (reference sequence). The CDR3 spans 17 residues. CDR3 loop: CASSMVSAQGTNYGYTF. In nucleotides, the CDR3 is TGTGCCAGTAGTATGGTTTCCGCACAGGGTACTAACTATGGCTACACCTTC.

This chain connects TRBV29-1 to TRBJ1-2; a weak D match, TRBD1 (5 bases). Germline CDR1 is SQVTM and CDR2 is ANQGSEA. The CDR3 sequence is 14 residues long. Trimming pared 4 bases from V and 1 base from J, leaving 13 bases between. In DNA form, the CDR3 reads TGCAGCGTTGCCAGGGACGTCAGTAACTATGGCTACACCTTC. Amino acids: CSVARDVSNYGYTF.

The V call is TRBV5-6, the J call TRBJ1-5; no clear D. Germline V CDR1 and CDR2: SGHDT, YYEEEE. The CDR3 totals 16 residues. Trimming left V 2 bases short and J 0 bases short, with 12 bases between. The CDR3 spells CASSFRTANSNQPQHF. The CDR3 DNA follows: TGTGCCAGCAGCTTTCGGACGGCGAATAGCAATCAGCCCCAGCATTTT. Using reference TRBV5-6 and TRBJ1-5 for the parts outside the CDR3, the full variable domain is DAGVTQSPTHLIKTRGQQVTLRCSPKSGHDTVSWYQQALGQGPQFIFQYYEEEERQRGNFPDRFSGHQFPNYSSELNVNALLLGDSALYLCASSFRTANSNQPQHFGDGTRLSIL.

The rearrangement joins TRBV29-1 to TRBJ2-1, with a possible D match to TRBD2 (5 bases). V lost 0 bases and J 2 bases, leaving 11 bases between the germline ends. From germline, CDR1 is SQVTM and CDR2 ANQGSEA. The CDR3 spans 15 residues. This CDR3 reads CSVEDQSGAYNEQFF. The CDR3 nucleotides are TGCAGCGTTGAAGATCAGAGCGGCGCCTACAATGAGCAGTTCTTC.

This clonotype was seen only a few times. This chain joins TRBV20-1 and TRBJ2-7, with D possibly matching TRBD2 (5 bases). Germline V gene sequence: CDR1 DFQATT, CDR2 SNEGSKA (reference sequence). The CDR3 is made up of 13 amino acids. Trimming stripped 6 bases from V and 3 bases from J, with 15 bases between. As DNA, the CDR3 is TGCAGTGCCCGGGGATTAACGGACTACGAGCAGTACTTC. This encodes CSARGLTDYEQYF.

V gene TRBV30 combines with J gene TRBJ1-1, with TRBD1 as a possible D gene (5 bases). CDR1 and CDR2 from the germline V gene are GTSNPN and SVGIG (reference sequence). The CDR3 has 14 residues. The V end lost 1 base, the J end lost 4 bases, and 13 bases lay between the germline ends. CDR3 in amino acids: CAWSAFGGGTEAFF. CDR3 in DNA: TGTGCCTGGAGTGCTTTTGGGGGGGGCACTGAAGCTTTCTTT.

This clonotype was seen more than once but under ten times. This chain joins TRBV20-1 and TRBJ2-6; D might be TRBD1 (6 bases). The CDR3 has 16 amino acids. CDR1 is DFQATT and CDR2 is SNEGSKA in the germline V gene (reference sequence). V was clipped by 6 bases and J by 2 bases, with 17 bases between them. In nucleotides, the CDR3 is TGCAGTGCACCTAACAGGGCAGGCGCTGGGGCCAACGTCCTGACTTTC. This gives the protein CSAPNRAGAGANVLTF.

This clonotype appeared many times. The chain combines TRBV6-2 or TRBV6-3 with TRBJ2-7, with TRBD2 matching 13 bases. Germline V CDR1 and CDR2: MNHEY, SVGEGT. V dropped 4 bases and J dropped 0; count of bases not matched to a gene: 15. The CDR3 loop spans 20 amino acids. The CDR3 DNA reads TGTGCCAGCAGTTCCCAAATTACGACTAGCGGGGGGCGATTCTCCTACGAGCAGTACTTC. It translates to CASSSQITTSGGRFSYEQYF.

This clonotype has just a few counts. The chain recombines TRBV2 with TRBJ2-7, with 9 bases lining up with TRBD1. The CDR3 loop spans 15 amino acids. Looked up from germline, CDR1 is SNHLY and CDR2 is FYNNEI. Germline trimming cut 7 bases from V and 5 bases from J; bases unmatched to any gene: 12. CDR3: CASILGRGTGNEQYF. The CDR3 DNA follows: TGTGCCAGCATCCTAGGGCGAGGGACAGGGAACGAGCAGTACTTC.

This clonotype was counted between two and nine times. The V gene is TRBV3-1, the J gene TRBJ1-5; tentatively, D is TRBD1 (6 bases). Germline values: CDR1 LGHDT, CDR2 YNNKEL (reference sequence). The V gene lost 4 bases and the J gene lost 5 bases, with 12 bases spanning the gap. The CDR3 runs to 14 residues. This CDR3 is CASSPGGRYQPQHF. The CDR3 region has the DNA TGTGCCAGCAGCCCGGGGGGGCGCTATCAGCCCCAGCATTTT.

This clonotype was seen a handful of times. The chain is built from TRBV10-3 and TRBJ2-1; a weak D match, TRBD1 (5 bases). The germline V gene has CDR1 ENHRY and CDR2 SYGVKD. CDR3 size: 15 residues. V lost 0 bases and J lost 8, with 14 bases in between. The CDR3 DNA reads TGTGCCATCAGTGAGTCTGGGCAGGGTGGGGATGAGCAGTTCTTC. It yields the protein CAISESGQGGDEQFF.